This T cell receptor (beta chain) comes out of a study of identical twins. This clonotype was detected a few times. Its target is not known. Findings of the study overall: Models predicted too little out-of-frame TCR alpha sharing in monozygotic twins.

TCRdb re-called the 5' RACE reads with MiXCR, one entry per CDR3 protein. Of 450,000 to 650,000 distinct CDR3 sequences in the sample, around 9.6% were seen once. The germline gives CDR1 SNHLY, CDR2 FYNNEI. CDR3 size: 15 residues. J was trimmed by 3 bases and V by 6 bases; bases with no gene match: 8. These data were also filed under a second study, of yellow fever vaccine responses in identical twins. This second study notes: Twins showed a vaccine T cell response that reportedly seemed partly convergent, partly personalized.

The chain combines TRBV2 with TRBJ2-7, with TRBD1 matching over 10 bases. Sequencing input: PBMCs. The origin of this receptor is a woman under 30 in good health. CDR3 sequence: CASSRVGTGDYEQYF. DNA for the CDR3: TGTGCCAGCAGCCGAGTTGGGACAGGGGACTACGAGCAGTACTTC.